This T cell receptor (beta chain) was found in a study of T-cell reconstitution after alpha-beta-depleted transplantation in children. Study outcomes and limitations: Diversity of TCRbeta at day 60 was high in some patients, arising from surviving recipient T cells and thymic progenitors. Where alpha-beta T cells came from about two months after transplant was reportedly several hundred expanded graft clones. It was newly produced T cells that mostly accounted for T-cell counts and diversity one year after transplant.

Comments on this clonotype: Its antigen remains unidentified.

Unique molecular identifiers were incorporated during preparation of the TCRbeta library. TCRdb itself ran the PCR reads through MiXCR, one entry per CDR3 protein. The sample holds about 110,000 distinct CDR3 sequences, 5.5% to 6.5% seen once. Germline V lookup: CDR1 SGHAT, CDR2 FQNNGV. V gave up 5 bases and J gave up 4 bases, with 10 bases separating them. This CDR3 region has 13 residues. The sequencing here drew on PBMCs, mostly from graft donor cells, taken 360 days after TCRalphabeta/CD19-depleted stem cell transplant. The clonotype comes from a male patient under 10 years old who had a stem cell transplant for acute lymphoblastic leukemia, so the T cells may come from the graft donor. The J gene is TRBJ2-3, the V gene TRBV11-2, with D possibly being TRBD2 (5 bases). CDR3 nucleotide sequence: TGTGCCAGCAGCAAACTAGTTGCAGATACGCAGTATTTT. This translates into CASSKLVADTQYF.